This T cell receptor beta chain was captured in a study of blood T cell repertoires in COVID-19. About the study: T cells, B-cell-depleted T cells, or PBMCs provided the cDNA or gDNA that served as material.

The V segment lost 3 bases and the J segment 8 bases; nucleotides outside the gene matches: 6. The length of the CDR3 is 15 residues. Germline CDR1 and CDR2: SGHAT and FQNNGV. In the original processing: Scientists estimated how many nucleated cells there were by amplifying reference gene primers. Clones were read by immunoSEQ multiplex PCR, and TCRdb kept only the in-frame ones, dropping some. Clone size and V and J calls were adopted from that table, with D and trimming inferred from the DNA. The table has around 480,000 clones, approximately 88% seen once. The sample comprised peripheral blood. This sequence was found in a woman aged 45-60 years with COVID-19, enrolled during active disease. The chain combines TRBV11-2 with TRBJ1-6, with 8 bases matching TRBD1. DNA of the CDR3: TGTGCCAGCAGCTTCGGACAGGGAATGGATTCACCCCTCCACTTT. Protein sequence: CASSFGQGMDSPLHF.